A selection of T cell receptor beta chains follows, all from one sample in a study of T cell clonotyping in hematopoietic cell transplantation. Profiling relied on immunoSEQ multiplex PCR, and the TCRdb table lists in-frame clones only, not all of them. The profile shows approximately 17,000 clones, almost 90% of them singletons. Sequencing input: peripheral blood mononuclear cells. The receptors were gathered from a middle-aged man in good health. Some clones in this sample may be carry-over from other donors' samples. Each CDR3 is given with its conserved first and last residue. The D gene is left open where the match is weak. The size field is filled for only some rows; it gives once, few, many or a size class.

j_gene: TRBJ2-7; v_gene: TRBV4-1; d_gene: NA; abundance: once; CDR3aa: CASSQDLGRSGSYEQYF; CDR3nt: TGCGCCAGCAGCCAAGATCTTGGTCGTTCGGGCTCCTACGAGCAGTACTTC
j_gene: TRBJ2-7; v_gene: TRBV7-6; d_gene: NA; abundance: NA; CDR3aa: CASSLEGVEWRSLPYEQYF; CDR3nt: TGTGCCAGCAGCTTAGAGGGGGTGGAGTGGCGTAGTTTACCCTACGAGCAGTACTTC
j_gene: TRBJ2-7; v_gene: TRBV19; d_gene: NA; abundance: NA; CDR3aa: CASSFGGLLGEQYF; CDR3nt: TGTGCCAGTAGTTTTGGGGGGCTCCTCGGGGAGCAGTACTTC
j_gene: TRBJ1-3; v_gene: TRBV6-5; d_gene: TRBD1; abundance: few; CDR3aa: CASGTGGYSGNTIYF; CDR3nt: TGTGCCAGCGGGACAGGAGGCTACTCTGGAAACACCATATATTTT
j_gene: TRBJ1-6; v_gene: TRBV29-1; d_gene: TRBD1; abundance: NA; CDR3aa: CSFRTGLNSPLHF; CDR3nt: TGCAGCTTCCGGACAGGGCTAAATTCACCCCTCCACTTT
j_gene: TRBJ1-2; v_gene: TRBV29-1; d_gene: NA; abundance: NA; CDR3aa: CSAFTSYGYTF; CDR3nt: TGCAGCGCCTTTACGAGCTATGGCTACACCTTC
j_gene: TRBJ1-1; v_gene: TRBV30; d_gene: TRBD1; abundance: NA; CDR3aa: CAWSRGRERAFF; CDR3nt: TGTGCCTGGAGCAGGGGGAGGGAGAGAGCTTTCTTT
j_gene: TRBJ1-6; v_gene: TRBV28; d_gene: NA; abundance: NA; CDR3aa: CASIKSQSNSPLHF; CDR3nt: TGTGCCAGCATCAAATCCCAATCGAATTCACCCCTCCACTTT
j_gene: TRBJ1-6; v_gene: TRBV28; d_gene: NA; abundance: NA; CDR3aa: CASSRRSSYNSPLHF; CDR3nt: TGTGCCAGCAGTCGCAGGAGCTCCTATAATTCACCCCTCCACTTT
j_gene: TRBJ2-5; v_gene: TRBV9; d_gene: TRBD1; abundance: NA; CDR3aa: CASSDGQGLPSQYF; CDR3nt: TGTGCCAGCTCCGATGGACAGGGTCTCCCTTCCCAGTACTTC
j_gene: TRBJ1-2; v_gene: TRBV27; d_gene: TRBD1; abundance: NA; CDR3aa: CASSFRQGVGYTF; CDR3nt: TGTGCCAGCAGTTTCCGACAGGGTGTTGGCTACACCTTC
j_gene: TRBJ2-5; v_gene: TRBV7-9; d_gene: NA; abundance: NA; CDR3aa: CASNGETQYF; CDR3nt: TGTGCCAGCAATGGGGAGACCCAGTACTTC
j_gene: TRBJ1-6; v_gene: TRBV9; d_gene: NA; abundance: NA; CDR3aa: CASSPGRVNSPLHF; CDR3nt: TGTGCCAGCAGCCCCGGGCGGGTAAATTCACCCCTCCACTTT
j_gene: TRBJ2-2; v_gene: TRBV5-1; d_gene: TRBD2; abundance: NA; CDR3aa: CASSIGGGGAFGELFF; CDR3nt: TGCGCCAGCAGCATTGGCGGCGGGGGGGCCTTCGGGGAGCTGTTTTTT
j_gene: TRBJ2-5; v_gene: TRBV27; d_gene: NA; abundance: NA; CDR3aa: CASSPVGFETQYF; CDR3nt: TGTGCCAGCAGCCCGGTGGGTTTTGAGACCCAGTACTTC
j_gene: TRBJ1-6; v_gene: TRBV28; d_gene: NA; abundance: NA; CDR3aa: CASSLGRIFNSPLHF; CDR3nt: TGTGCCAGCAGCCTTGGACGGATCTTTAATTCACCCCTCCACTTT
j_gene: TRBJ2-7; v_gene: TRBV5-6; d_gene: NA; abundance: NA; CDR3aa: CASSLAISYEQYF; CDR3nt: TGTGCCAGCAGCTTGGCCATCTCCTACGAGCAGTACTTC
j_gene: TRBJ2-7; v_gene: TRBV6-1; d_gene: TRBD1; abundance: NA; CDR3aa: CASKDRGTSYEQYF; CDR3nt: TGTGCCAGTAAGGACAGGGGGACCTCCTACGAGCAGTACTTC
j_gene: TRBJ1-1; v_gene: TRBV28; d_gene: NA; abundance: NA; CDR3aa: CASKGNTEAFF; CDR3nt: TGTGCCAGCAAAGGGAACACTGAAGCTTTCTTT
j_gene: TRBJ1-2; v_gene: TRBV7-8; d_gene: NA; abundance: NA; CDR3aa: CASSPYDRFGYTF; CDR3nt: TGTGCCAGCAGCCCATACGACAGGTTTGGCTACACCTTC
j_gene: TRBJ2-5; v_gene: TRBV7-3; d_gene: NA; abundance: NA; CDR3aa: CASSLTGGRETQYF; CDR3nt: TGTGCCAGCAGCTTAACTGGGGGCCGGGAGACCCAGTACTTC
j_gene: TRBJ1-5; v_gene: TRBV6-1; d_gene: NA; abundance: NA; CDR3aa: CASRRENNSNQPQHF; CDR3nt: TGTGCCAGCAGGAGAGAGAACAATAGCAATCAGCCCCAGCATTTT
j_gene: TRBJ2-2; v_gene: TRBV5-1; d_gene: NA; abundance: few; CDR3aa: CASSFLAGELFF; CDR3nt: TGCGCCAGCAGCTTTTTGGCCGGGGAGCTGTTTTTT
j_gene: TRBJ1-5; v_gene: TRBV6-1; d_gene: NA; abundance: NA; CDR3aa: CASSGDGNQPQHF; CDR3nt: TGTGCCAGCAGTGGGGACGGGAATCAGCCCCAGCATTTT
j_gene: TRBJ1-2; v_gene: TRBV2; d_gene: NA; abundance: NA; CDR3aa: CASRNRLTNYGYTF; CDR3nt: TGTGCCAGCAGAAACAGGCTTACTAACTATGGCTACACCTTC
j_gene: TRBJ1-1; v_gene: TRBV6-8; d_gene: NA; abundance: NA; CDR3aa: CASSPRRGERNTEAFF; CDR3nt: TGTGCCAGCAGTCCCCGCAGGGGCGAGAGGAACACTGAAGCTTTCTTT
j_gene: TRBJ1-2; v_gene: TRBV7-2; d_gene: NA; abundance: NA; CDR3aa: CASSPGRQNYGYTF; CDR3nt: TGTGCCAGCAGCCCAGGGCGGCAGAACTATGGCTACACCTTC
j_gene: TRBJ1-1; v_gene: TRBV19; d_gene: TRBD1; abundance: NA; CDR3aa: CASTISGQGTIEAFF; CDR3nt: TGTGCCAGTACCATATCTGGACAGGGGACGATTGAAGCTTTCTTT
j_gene: TRBJ1-2; v_gene: TRBV28; d_gene: TRBD1; abundance: NA; CDR3aa: CASSSLDRGQGYTF; CDR3nt: TGTGCCAGCAGTTCCCTGGACAGGGGGCAAGGCTACACCTTC
j_gene: TRBJ2-5; v_gene: TRBV2; d_gene: NA; abundance: NA; CDR3aa: CASSSRGTQYF; CDR3nt: TGTGCCAGCTCGTCTAGAGGGACCCAGTACTTC
j_gene: TRBJ1-1; v_gene: TRBV6-5; d_gene: NA; abundance: NA; CDR3aa: CASSYPAGSDPEAFF; CDR3nt: TGTGCCAGCAGTTACCCGGCAGGGTCCGACCCTGAAGCTTTCTTT
j_gene: TRBJ1-1; v_gene: TRBV27; d_gene: NA; abundance: NA; CDR3aa: CASSLNHLNTEAFF; CDR3nt: TGTGCCAGCAGTTTAAATCATTTGAACACTGAAGCTTTCTTT
j_gene: TRBJ2-1; v_gene: TRBV6-5; d_gene: NA; abundance: NA; CDR3aa: CASSWGPYNEQFF; CDR3nt: TGTGCCAGCAGTTGGGGGCCCTACAATGAGCAGTTCTTC
j_gene: TRBJ1-2; v_gene: TRBV29-1; d_gene: NA; abundance: NA; CDR3aa: CSVFGPSGQSNYGYTF; CDR3nt: TGCAGCGTTTTTGGGCCTTCAGGCCAATCTAACTATGGCTACACCTTC
j_gene: TRBJ2-3; v_gene: TRBV9; d_gene: TRBD2; abundance: NA; CDR3aa: CASSVDLAGAADTQYF; CDR3nt: TGTGCCAGCAGCGTAGATCTAGCGGGGGCGGCAGATACGCAGTATTTT
j_gene: TRBJ1-5; v_gene: TRBV19; d_gene: TRBD1; abundance: NA; CDR3aa: CASSFGTGGGNQPQHF; CDR3nt: TGTGCCAGTAGTTTCGGGACAGGGGGTGGGAATCAGCCCCAGCATTTT
j_gene: TRBJ1-2; v_gene: TRBV11-2; d_gene: TRBD1; abundance: once; CDR3aa: CASSLGGQGGYTF; CDR3nt: TGTGCCAGCAGCTTAGGGGGACAGGGAGGCTACACCTTC
j_gene: TRBJ1-3; v_gene: TRBV5-1; d_gene: NA; abundance: NA; CDR3aa: CASSLGSLWQGSSGNTIYF; CDR3nt: TGCGCCAGCAGCTTGGGGTCCCTATGGCAGGGGAGCTCTGGAAACACCATATATTTT
j_gene: TRBJ2-7; v_gene: TRBV28; d_gene: NA; abundance: NA; CDR3aa: CASTLGQGIYEQYF; CDR3nt: TGTGCCAGCACCTTGGGGCAGGGGATCTACGAGCAGTACTTC
j_gene: TRBJ1-2; v_gene: TRBV11-2; d_gene: NA; abundance: NA; CDR3aa: CASSLARNYGYTF; CDR3nt: TGTGCCAGCAGCTTAGCACGAAACTATGGCTACACCTTC
j_gene: TRBJ1-2; v_gene: TRBV30; d_gene: NA; abundance: NA; CDR3aa: CALDGNYGYTF; CDR3nt: TGTGCCTTGGACGGTAACTATGGCTACACCTTC
j_gene: TRBJ1-5; v_gene: TRBV28; d_gene: NA; abundance: NA; CDR3aa: CASSLRQRNQPQHF; CDR3nt: TGTGCCAGCAGTTTGCGGCAGAGAAATCAGCCCCAGCATTTT
j_gene: TRBJ2-7; v_gene: TRBV2; d_gene: NA; abundance: NA; CDR3aa: CASSEGKGGYEQYF; CDR3nt: TGTGCCAGCAGTGAAGGGAAAGGCGGCTACGAGCAGTACTTC
j_gene: TRBJ2-5; v_gene: TRBV25-1; d_gene: TRBD1; abundance: NA; CDR3aa: CASNGDRAETQYF; CDR3nt: TGTGCCAGCAACGGCGACAGGGCTGAGACCCAGTACTTC
j_gene: TRBJ1-2; v_gene: TRBV7-2; d_gene: NA; abundance: NA; CDR3aa: CASSPLRSAASNYGYTF; CDR3nt: TGTGCCAGCAGCCCCCTCCGGTCGGCGGCCTCTAACTATGGCTACACCTTC
j_gene: TRBJ2-5; v_gene: TRBV11-1; d_gene: NA; abundance: NA; CDR3aa: CASSSPPRSETQYF; CDR3nt: TGTGCCAGCAGCTCCCCCCCTCGGTCGGAGACCCAGTACTTC
j_gene: TRBJ1-5; v_gene: TRBV10-3; d_gene: TRBD1; abundance: once; CDR3aa: CAISDTGDGGNQPQHF; CDR3nt: TGTGCCATCAGTGATACAGGGGACGGGGGCAATCAGCCCCAGCATTTT
j_gene: TRBJ1-2; v_gene: TRBV20-1; d_gene: NA; abundance: few; CDR3aa: CSARAGAGYTF; CDR3nt: TGCAGTGCTAGAGCAGGGGCTGGCTACACCTTC
j_gene: TRBJ2-7; v_gene: TRBV14; d_gene: NA; abundance: NA; CDR3aa: CASSRTGYEQYF; CDR3nt: TGTGCCAGCAGCCGGACCGGCTACGAGCAGTACTTC
j_gene: TRBJ1-1; v_gene: TRBV30; d_gene: NA; abundance: once; CDR3aa: CAWSVLSPEAFF; CDR3nt: TGTGCCTGGAGTGTTCTGTCGCCCGAAGCTTTCTTT
j_gene: TRBJ2-5; v_gene: TRBV5-1; d_gene: NA; abundance: NA; CDR3aa: CASSFGGVETQYF; CDR3nt: TGCGCCAGCAGCTTTGGGGGTGTTGAGACCCAGTACTTC
j_gene: TRBJ1-2; v_gene: TRBV5-1; d_gene: TRBD1; abundance: few; CDR3aa: CASSSGTGADRGYGYTF; CDR3nt: TGCGCCAGCAGCTCCGGGACAGGGGCCGACCGGGGCTATGGCTACACCTTC
j_gene: TRBJ2-6; v_gene: TRBV7-9; d_gene: TRBD1; abundance: NA; CDR3aa: CASSPQGAGANVLTF; CDR3nt: TGTGCCAGCAGCCCACAGGGGGCTGGGGCCAACGTCCTGACTTTC